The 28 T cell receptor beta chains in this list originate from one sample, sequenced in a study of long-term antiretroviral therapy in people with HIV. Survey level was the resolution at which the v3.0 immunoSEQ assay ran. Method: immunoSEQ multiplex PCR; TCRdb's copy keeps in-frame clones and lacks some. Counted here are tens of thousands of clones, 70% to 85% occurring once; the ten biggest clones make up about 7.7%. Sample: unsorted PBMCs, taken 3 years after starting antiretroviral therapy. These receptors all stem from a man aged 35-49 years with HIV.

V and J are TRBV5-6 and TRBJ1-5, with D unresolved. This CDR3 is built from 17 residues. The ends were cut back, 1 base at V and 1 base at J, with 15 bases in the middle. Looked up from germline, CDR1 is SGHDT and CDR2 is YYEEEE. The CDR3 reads CASSLRSSGLSNQPQHF. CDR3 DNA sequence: TGTGCCAGCAGCTTGAGGTCTTCCGGATTAAGCAATCAGCCCCAGCATTTT.

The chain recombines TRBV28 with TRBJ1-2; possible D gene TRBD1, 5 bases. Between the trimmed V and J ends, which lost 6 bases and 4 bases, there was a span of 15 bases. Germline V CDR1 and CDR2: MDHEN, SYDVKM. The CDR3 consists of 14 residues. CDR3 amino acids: CASSPVQGLYGYTF. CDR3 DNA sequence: TGTGCCAGCAGCCCCGTCCAGGGTCTCTATGGCTACACCTTC.

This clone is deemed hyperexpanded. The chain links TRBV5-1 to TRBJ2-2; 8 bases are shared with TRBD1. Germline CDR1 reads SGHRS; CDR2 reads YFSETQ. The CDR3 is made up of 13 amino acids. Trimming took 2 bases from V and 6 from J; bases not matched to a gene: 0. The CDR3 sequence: CASSLQGAGELFF. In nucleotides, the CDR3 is TGCGCCAGCAGCTTACAGGGGGCCGGGGAGCTGTTTTTT.

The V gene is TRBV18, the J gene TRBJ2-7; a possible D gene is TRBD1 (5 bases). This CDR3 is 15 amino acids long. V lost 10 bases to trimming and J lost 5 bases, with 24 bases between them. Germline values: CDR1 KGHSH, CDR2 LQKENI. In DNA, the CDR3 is TGTGCCATCCTTGGCCTTACAAGGGGCAAGGACGAGCAGTACTTC. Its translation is CAILGLTRGKDEQYF.

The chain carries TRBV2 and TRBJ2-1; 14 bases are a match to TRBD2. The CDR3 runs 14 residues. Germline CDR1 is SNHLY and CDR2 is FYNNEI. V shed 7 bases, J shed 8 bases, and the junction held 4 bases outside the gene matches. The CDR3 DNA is TGTGCCAGCACCCCGGGACTAGCGGGGGATGAGCAGTTCTTC. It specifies CASTPGLAGDEQFF.

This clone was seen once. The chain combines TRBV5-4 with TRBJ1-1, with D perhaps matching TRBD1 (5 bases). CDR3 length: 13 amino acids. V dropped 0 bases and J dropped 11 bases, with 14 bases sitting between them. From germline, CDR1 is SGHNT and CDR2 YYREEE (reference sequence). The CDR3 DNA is TGTGCCAGCAGCTTGGAGGGGACCTTGGGTGCTTTCTTT. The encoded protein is CASSLEGTLGAFF.

The CDR3 reads CASRRTGGELYTEAFF. The CDR3 DNA is TGTGCCAGCAGACGGACAGGGGGGGAACTTTACACTGAAGCTTTCTTT. The gene calls are TRBV7-9 and TRBJ1-1; 10 bases fit TRBD1. From germline, CDR1 is SEHNR and CDR2 FQNEAQ (reference sequence). The trim removed 6 bases at V and 3 bases at J, leaving 10 bases unmatched. The CDR3 runs 16 residues. The variable domain in full, with the rest retrieved from reference TRBV7-9 and TRBJ1-1, is DTGVSQNPRHKITKRGQNVTFRCDPISEHNRLYWYRQTLGQGPEFLTYFQNEAQLEKSRLLSDRFSAERPKGSFSTLEIQRTEQGDSAMYLCASRRTGGELYTEAFFGQGTRLTVV.

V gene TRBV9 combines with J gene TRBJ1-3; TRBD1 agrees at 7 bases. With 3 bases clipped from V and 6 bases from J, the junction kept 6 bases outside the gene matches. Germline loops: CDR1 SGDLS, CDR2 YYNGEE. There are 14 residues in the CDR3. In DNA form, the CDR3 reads TGTGCCAGCAGCGGAAAGGGACAGATAAACACCATATATTTT. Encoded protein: CASSGKGQINTIYF.

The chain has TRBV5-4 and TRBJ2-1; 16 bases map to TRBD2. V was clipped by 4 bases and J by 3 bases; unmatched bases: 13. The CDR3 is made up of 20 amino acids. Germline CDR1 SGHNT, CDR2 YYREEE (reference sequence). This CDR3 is CASSPRGTSGRAKGYNEQFF. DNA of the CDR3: TGTGCCAGCAGCCCAAGAGGGACTAGCGGGAGGGCCAAAGGCTACAATGAGCAGTTCTTC. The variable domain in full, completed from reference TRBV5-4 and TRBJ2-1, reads ETGVTQSPTHLIKTRGQQVTLRCSSQSGHNTVSWYQQALGQGPQFIFQYYREEENGRGNFPPRFSGLQFPNYSSELNVNALELDDSALYLCASSPRGTSGRAKGYNEQFFGPGTRLTVL.

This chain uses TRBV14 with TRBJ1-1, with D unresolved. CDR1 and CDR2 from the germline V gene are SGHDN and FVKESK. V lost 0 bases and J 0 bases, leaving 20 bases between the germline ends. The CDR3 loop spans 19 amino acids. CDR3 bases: TGTGCCAGCAGCCAAGATTCTTACCAGACAACTCGAATGAACACTGAAGCTTTCTTT. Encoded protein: CASSQDSYQTTRMNTEAFF.

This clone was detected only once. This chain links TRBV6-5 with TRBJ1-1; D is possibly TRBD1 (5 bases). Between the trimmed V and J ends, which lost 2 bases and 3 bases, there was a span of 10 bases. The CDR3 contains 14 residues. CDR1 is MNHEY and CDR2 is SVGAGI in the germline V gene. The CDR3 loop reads CASSYGGGDTEAFF. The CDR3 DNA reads TGTGCCAGCAGTTACGGTGGGGGAGACACTGAAGCTTTCTTT.

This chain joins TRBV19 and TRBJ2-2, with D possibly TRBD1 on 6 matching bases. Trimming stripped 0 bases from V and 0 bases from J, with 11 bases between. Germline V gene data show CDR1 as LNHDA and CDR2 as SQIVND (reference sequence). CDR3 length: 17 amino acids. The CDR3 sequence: CASSIEQGSPNTGELFF. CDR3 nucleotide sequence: TGTGCCAGTAGTATAGAACAGGGAAGTCCGAACACCGGGGAGCTGTTTTTT.

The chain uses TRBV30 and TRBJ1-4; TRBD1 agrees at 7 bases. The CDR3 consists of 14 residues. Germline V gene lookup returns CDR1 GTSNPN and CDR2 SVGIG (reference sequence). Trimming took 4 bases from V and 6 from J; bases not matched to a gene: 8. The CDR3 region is CAWNRDSFYEKLFF. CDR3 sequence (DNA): TGTGCCTGGAACCGGGACAGCTTCTATGAAAAACTGTTTTTT.

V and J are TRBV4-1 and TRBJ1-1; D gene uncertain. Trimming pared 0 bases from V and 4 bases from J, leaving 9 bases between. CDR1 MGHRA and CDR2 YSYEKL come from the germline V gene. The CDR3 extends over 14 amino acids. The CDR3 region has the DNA TGCGCCAGCAGCCAAGAAACAGCGGGCACTGAAGCTTTCTTT. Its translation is CASSQETAGTEAFF.

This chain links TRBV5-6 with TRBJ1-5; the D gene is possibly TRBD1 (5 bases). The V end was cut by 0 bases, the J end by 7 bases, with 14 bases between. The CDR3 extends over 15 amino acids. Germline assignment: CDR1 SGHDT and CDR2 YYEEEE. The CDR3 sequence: CASSLGQGYNQPQHF. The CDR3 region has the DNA TGTGCCAGCAGCTTGGGTCAGGGATACAACCAGCCCCAGCATTTT.

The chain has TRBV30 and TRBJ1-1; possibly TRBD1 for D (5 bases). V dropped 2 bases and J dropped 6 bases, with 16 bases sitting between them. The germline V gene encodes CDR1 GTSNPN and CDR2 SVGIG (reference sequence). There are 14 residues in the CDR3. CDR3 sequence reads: CAWSPMIRGPEAFF. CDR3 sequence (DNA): TGTGCCTGGAGTCCGATGATTAGGGGACCTGAAGCTTTCTTT.

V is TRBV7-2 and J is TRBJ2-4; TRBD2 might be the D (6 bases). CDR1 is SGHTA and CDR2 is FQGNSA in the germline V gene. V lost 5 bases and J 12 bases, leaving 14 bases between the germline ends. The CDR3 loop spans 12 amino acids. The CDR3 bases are TGTGCCAGCAGCCTGGGACTGGGGAGTCAGTACTTC. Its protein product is CASSLGLGSQYF.

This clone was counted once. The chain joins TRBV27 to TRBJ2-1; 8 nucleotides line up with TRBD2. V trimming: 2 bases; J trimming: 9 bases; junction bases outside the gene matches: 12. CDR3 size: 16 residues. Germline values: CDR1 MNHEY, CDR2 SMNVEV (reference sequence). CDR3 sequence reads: CASSLEPPGLGAEQFF. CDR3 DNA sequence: TGTGCCAGCAGTTTAGAGCCACCGGGACTAGGAGCTGAGCAGTTCTTC.

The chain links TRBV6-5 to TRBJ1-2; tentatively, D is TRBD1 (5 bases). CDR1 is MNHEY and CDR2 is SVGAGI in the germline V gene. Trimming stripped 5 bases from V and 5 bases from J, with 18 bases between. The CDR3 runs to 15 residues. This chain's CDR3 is CASSPREGAVYGYTF. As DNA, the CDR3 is TGTGCCAGCAGTCCCAGGGAGGGCGCCGTTTATGGCTACACCTTC.

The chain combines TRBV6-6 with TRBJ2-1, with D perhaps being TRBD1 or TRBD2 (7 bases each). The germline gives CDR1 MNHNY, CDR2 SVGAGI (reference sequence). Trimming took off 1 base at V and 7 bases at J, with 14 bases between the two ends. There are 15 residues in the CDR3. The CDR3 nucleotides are TGTGCCAGCAGTTACTTAACAGGGGAGGGTAATGAGCAGTTCTTC. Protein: CASSYLTGEGNEQFF.

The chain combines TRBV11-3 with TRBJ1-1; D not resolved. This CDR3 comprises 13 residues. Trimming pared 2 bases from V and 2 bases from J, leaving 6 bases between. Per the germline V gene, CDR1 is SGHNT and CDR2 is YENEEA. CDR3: CASSLLGNTEAFF. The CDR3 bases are TGTGCCAGCAGCTTACTGGGTAACACTGAAGCTTTCTTT.

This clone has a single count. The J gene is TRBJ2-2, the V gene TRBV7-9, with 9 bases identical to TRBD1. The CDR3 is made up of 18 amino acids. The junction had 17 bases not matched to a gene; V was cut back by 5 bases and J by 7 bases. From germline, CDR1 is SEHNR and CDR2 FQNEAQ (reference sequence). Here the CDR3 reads CASSVTGTGYKKGGELFF. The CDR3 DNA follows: TGTGCCAGCAGCGTAACCGGGACAGGGTATAAAAAAGGCGGGGAGCTGTTTTTT.

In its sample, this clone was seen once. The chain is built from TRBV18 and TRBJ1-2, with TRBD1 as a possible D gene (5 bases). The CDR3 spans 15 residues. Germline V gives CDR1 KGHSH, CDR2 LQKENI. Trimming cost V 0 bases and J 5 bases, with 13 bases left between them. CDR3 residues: CASSPPPGIGYGYTF. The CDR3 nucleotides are TGTGCCAGCTCACCACCGCCAGGGATAGGGTATGGCTACACCTTC.

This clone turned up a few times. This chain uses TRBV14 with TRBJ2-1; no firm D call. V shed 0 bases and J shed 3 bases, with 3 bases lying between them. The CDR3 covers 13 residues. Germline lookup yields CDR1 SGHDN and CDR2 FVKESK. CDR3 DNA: TGTGCCAGCAGCCAAGAGTACTACAATGAGCAGTTCTTC. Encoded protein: CASSQEYYNEQFF.

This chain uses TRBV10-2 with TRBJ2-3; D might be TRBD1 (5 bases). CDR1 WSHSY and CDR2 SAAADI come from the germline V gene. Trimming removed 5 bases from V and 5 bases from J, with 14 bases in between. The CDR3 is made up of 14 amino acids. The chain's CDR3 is CASSWTTSGDTQYF. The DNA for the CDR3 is TGCGCCAGCAGTTGGACAACCTCAGGAGATACGCAGTATTTT.

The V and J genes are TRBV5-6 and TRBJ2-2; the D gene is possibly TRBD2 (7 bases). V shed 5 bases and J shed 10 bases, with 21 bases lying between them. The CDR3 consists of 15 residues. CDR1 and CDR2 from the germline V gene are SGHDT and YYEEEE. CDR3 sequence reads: CASSYGGRGVEELFF. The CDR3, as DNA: TGTGCCAGCAGTTACGGGGGGCGGGGTGTTGAGGAGCTGTTTTTT.

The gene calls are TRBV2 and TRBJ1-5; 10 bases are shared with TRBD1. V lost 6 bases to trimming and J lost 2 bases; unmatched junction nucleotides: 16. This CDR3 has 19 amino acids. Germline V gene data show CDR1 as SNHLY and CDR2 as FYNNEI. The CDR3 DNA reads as TGTGCCAGCAGGGGAAGGGGGGACAGGGGAATGTTTGGCAATCAGCCCCAGCATTTT. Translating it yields CASRGRGDRGMFGNQPQHF.

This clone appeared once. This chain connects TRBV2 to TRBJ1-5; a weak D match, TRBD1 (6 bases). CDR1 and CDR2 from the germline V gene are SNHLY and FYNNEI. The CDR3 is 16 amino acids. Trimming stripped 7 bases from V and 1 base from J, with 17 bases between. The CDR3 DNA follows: TGTGCCAGCACTGACAAAGAGGGGGAGAGCAATCAGCCCCAGCATTTT. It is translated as CASTDKEGESNQPQHF.